One sample yielded the 26 T cell receptor beta chains listed below, sequenced in a study of metastatic and nonmetastatic thyroid tumors. MiXCR re-clonotyped the PCR reads for TCRdb. The table shows tens of thousands of clones, with just under 25% occurring only once. No patient had received any treatment before thyroid surgery. The material sequenced was blood. These receptors originate from a female donor with papillary thyroid cancer or a benign thyroid nodule (not recorded which). Some clones in this sample may be carry-over from other donors' samples.

The chain is built from TRBV6-1 and TRBJ1-5, with D perhaps TRBD1 (6 bases). The V gene's germline CDR1 is MNHNS and CDR2 SASEGT. V shed 8 bases and J shed 11 bases, with 19 bases lying between them. The CDR3 is made up of 13 amino acids. The CDR3 is CASGKGVSKTQHF. The CDR3 DNA reads TGTGCCAGCGGAAAGGGGGTTTCGAAGACCCAGCATTTT.

This clone was seen many times. V gene TRBV7-2 combines with J gene TRBJ2-3; D is possibly TRBD2 (6 bases). With 0 bases removed from V and 5 bases from J, the gap between germline ends came to 9 bases. The length of the CDR3 is 14 residues. Germline V gene data show CDR1 as SGHTA and CDR2 as FQGNSA. The CDR3 nucleotides read TGTGCCAGCAGCTTAGCGGGAGGTAGAGATACGCAGTATTTT. Its translation is CASSLAGGRDTQYF.

This clone was counted many times. The same CDR3 also results from other DNA sequences found in this sample. The chain links TRBV27 to TRBJ2-1; D is unclear. Germline CDR1 MNHEY, CDR2 SMNVEV (reference sequence). The CDR3 length is 10 residues. Between the trimmed V and J ends, which lost 8 bases and 4 bases, there was a span of 3 bases. DNA for the CDR3: TGTGCCAGCGGGTACAATGAGCAGTTCTTC. Its protein product is CASGYNEQFF.

This clone has at least ten counts. The chain carries TRBV12-3 or TRBV12-4 and TRBJ2-3; TRBD2 agrees at 9 bases. The junction had 6 bases not matched to a gene; V was cut back by 6 bases and J by 8 bases. This CDR3 comprises 13 residues. The CDR3 region has the DNA TGTGCCAGCAGGCGGGAGGGGGTCGGTACGCAGTATTTT. Residues: CASRREGVGTQYF.

This clone was seen ten or more times. The V call is TRBV25-1, the J call TRBJ1-1; possibly TRBD1 for D (5 bases). This CDR3 has 13 residues. V lost 7 bases to trimming and J lost 0 bases, with 9 bases between them. From germline, CDR1 is MGHDK and CDR2 SYGVNS. In nucleotides, the CDR3 is TGTGCCAGCATTGACAGTCTGAACACTGAAGCTTTCTTT. Translating it yields CASIDSLNTEAFF.

This clone was detected ten times or more. The chain recombines TRBV5-1 with TRBJ1-1; possible D gene TRBD1, 5 bases. The CDR3 sequence is 15 residues long. CDR1 and CDR2 from the germline V gene are SGHRS and YFSETQ. Trimming removed 4 bases at V and 4 bases at J, with 17 bases between. This CDR3 reads CASSPLGGRVTEAFF. Here the CDR3 DNA reads TGCGCCAGCAGCCCCCTCGGGGGGAGAGTCACTGAAGCTTTCTTT.

This clone showed up many times. This sequence joins TRBV5-1 and TRBJ1-1; D is unclear. The CDR3 loop spans 14 amino acids. The V and J ends lost 5 bases and 5 bases respectively, with 16 bases between them. Germline-derived CDR1 and CDR2 are SGHRS and YFSETQ. Written as DNA, the CDR3 is TGCGCCAGCAGGCTGAATACAGAGGAGACTGAAGCTTTCTTT. It is translated as CASRLNTEETEAFF.

This clone showed up just once. The chain is built from TRBV19 and TRBJ2-1; 12 bases match TRBD2. Germline CDR1 LNHDA, CDR2 SQIVND (reference sequence). CDR3 length: 17 residues. J gave up 7 bases and V 3 bases, and 10 bases lay outside the gene matches. In nucleotides, the CDR3 is TGTGCCAGTAGTATTTGGTCGGGACTAGCGGGTACGAATGAGCAGTTCTTC. Translated: CASSIWSGLAGTNEQFF.

This clone came up many times. The J gene is TRBJ2-6, the V gene TRBV20-1, with no clear D. The CDR3 sequence is 13 residues long. The germline V gene has CDR1 DFQATT and CDR2 SNEGSKA (reference sequence). The CDR3 sequence: CSVGISGANVLTF. Here the CDR3 DNA reads TGCAGCGTGGGGATCTCTGGGGCCAACGTCCTGACTTTC.

A word on this clone: Being one base from a much bigger clone, this may be a read error. The chain joins TRBV12-3 or TRBV12-4 to TRBJ1-2; D is unclear. The CDR3 contains 16 residues. The CDR3 sequence is CASSLVVLRSNCGYTF. The CDR3, as DNA: TGTGCCAGCAGTTTGGTCGTATTGCGCTCTAACTGTGGCTACACCTTC.

This clone was detected many times. At the DNA level, this CDR3 is encoded by other sequences in the same sample as well. V is TRBV7-2 and J is TRBJ1-2; 11 bases map to TRBD1. Trimming at V came to 6 bases and at J to 8 bases, leaving 11 bases not matched to a gene. Germline V lookup: CDR1 SGHTA, CDR2 FQGNSA. The CDR3 has 15 residues. The CDR3 bases are TGTGCCAGCAGATATAGCCCGGGACAGGGGGGCGGCTACACCTTC. Protein product: CASRYSPGQGGGYTF.

Ten or more counts support this clone. The chain couples TRBV5-1 to TRBJ2-3, with D tentatively TRBD2 (5 bases). V lost 0 bases and J 6 bases, leaving 11 bases between the germline ends. The CDR3 runs to 14 residues. The germline gives CDR1 SGHRS, CDR2 YFSETQ. CDR3 coding DNA: TGCGCCAGCAGCTTGGGACTACTAGACGATACGCAGTATTTT. Translating gives CASSLGLLDDTQYF.

This clone showed up many times. The chain joins TRBV20-1 to TRBJ2-4; D uncertain. Between the trimmed V and J ends, which lost 0 bases and 1 base, there was a span of 10 bases. The CDR3 extends over 15 amino acids. CDR1 and CDR2 from the germline V gene are DFQATT and SNEGSKA (reference sequence). As DNA, the CDR3 is TGCAGTGCTAGAGATCGGCGTGGGGCCAAAAACATTCAGTACTTC. Translating gives CSARDRRGAKNIQYF.

This clone was seen repeatedly, ten times or more. This chain connects TRBV11-3 to TRBJ2-7; 8 bases align to TRBD1. The ends lost 5 bases at V and 0 bases at J; junction bases unmatched: 6. Germline loops: CDR1 SGHNT, CDR2 YENEEA. The CDR3 totals 15 residues. The CDR3 DNA follows: TGTGCCAGCAGCGTCCGACAGGGGTTCTCCTACGAGCAGTACTTC. Translated: CASSVRQGFSYEQYF.

This clone was counted ten times or more. This chain links TRBV11-3 with TRBJ2-5; D is undetermined. V lost 1 base to trimming and J lost 5 bases, with 8 bases between them. Germline values: CDR1 SGHNT, CDR2 YENEEA. This CDR3 is built from 13 residues. The CDR3 here is CASSLGSMETQYF. DNA of the CDR3: TGTGCCAGCAGCTTAGGAAGCATGGAGACCCAGTACTTC.

The sample holds many counts of this clone. V usage is TRBV20-1 and J usage is TRBJ2-1; no definite D call. This CDR3 spans 15 amino acids. Germline lookup yields CDR1 DFQATT and CDR2 SNEGSKA (reference sequence). V lost 1 base and J 0 bases, leaving 10 bases between the germline ends. The CDR3 region has the DNA TGCAGTGCTAGAGCTTGGAAAAGCTCCTACAATGAGCAGTTCTTC. Amino acid sequence: CSARAWKSSYNEQFF.

This clone was seen only a few times. This rearrangement joins TRBV19 to TRBJ2-7; D ambiguous. In germline, CDR1 is LNHDA, CDR2 SQIVND (reference sequence). V lost 10 bases to trimming and J lost 5 bases, with 9 bases between them. This CDR3 comprises 10 residues. The chain's CDR3 is CATRPHEQYV. The CDR3 bases are TGTGCCACCCGGCCCCACGAGCAGTACGTC.

This clone was counted many times. This chain uses TRBV11-1 with TRBJ2-7; either TRBD1 or TRBD2 may supply D (5 bases each). The CDR3 loop spans 13 amino acids. Germline values: CDR1 SGHAT, CDR2 FQDESV (reference sequence). With 4 bases removed from V and 6 bases from J, the gap between germline ends came to 13 bases. For the CDR3, the DNA is TGTGCCAGCAGCTCCGGGACCGTTGTCGAGCAGTACTTC. Amino acids: CASSSGTVVEQYF.

Comment on this clone: Since no conserved phenylalanine or tryptophan closes the CDR3, a read error is the likely cause. The chain carries TRBV7-2 and TRBJ2-1, with no clear D. The germline CDR1 and CDR2 sequences are SGHTA and FQGNSA. The V end was cut by 5 bases, the J end by 5 bases, with 4 bases between. The CDR3 is 11 amino acids. CDR3 nucleotide sequence: TGTGCCAGCAGCCTCAACAATGAGCAGTTCCTC. Its protein is CASSLNNEQFL.

This clone was counted many times. CDR3 in DNA: TGTGCCAGTAGTATGAGACAGGGACGGAGCAATCAGCCCCAGCATTTT. It specifies CASSMRQGRSNQPQHF. The V gene is TRBV19, the J gene TRBJ1-5; TRBD1 matches 7 bases. Per the germline V gene, CDR1 is LNHDA and CDR2 is SQIVND (reference sequence). The V segment lost 3 bases and the J segment 1 base; nucleotides outside the gene matches: 6. There are 16 residues in the CDR3.

Regarding this clone: A much larger clone sits a single nucleotide away, making a read error possible. CDR3 loop: CASSPRMAETQYF. The CDR3, as DNA: TGTGCCAGCAGCCCCCGGATGGCAGAGACCCAGTACTTC. The V and J genes are TRBV7-2 and TRBJ2-5; no firm D call. Germline V gene data show CDR1 as SGHTA and CDR2 as FQGNSA. Trimming took off 5 bases at V and 4 bases at J, with 11 bases between the two ends. The CDR3 consists of 13 residues.

There are many counts of this clone. The chain joins TRBV20-1 to TRBJ1-5; 7 bases are shared with TRBD1. Germline CDR1 and CDR2: DFQATT and SNEGSKA (reference sequence). With 6 bases clipped from V and 3 bases from J, the junction kept 8 bases outside the gene matches. The CDR3 extends over 14 amino acids. CDR3 region: CSAQDRDVNQPQHF. The CDR3 region has the DNA TGCAGTGCACAAGACAGGGACGTCAATCAGCCCCAGCATTTT.

Only a few counts were recorded for this clone. The V and J genes are TRBV6-1 and TRBJ2-7, with 11 bases identical to TRBD1. The CDR3 is 15 amino acids. The junction had 3 bases not matched to a gene; V was cut back by 5 bases and J by 0 bases. Germline V gene sequence: CDR1 MNHNS, CDR2 SASEGT. This CDR3 is CASSPGTGGSYEQYF. DNA for the CDR3: TGTGCCAGCAGTCCCGGGACAGGGGGCTCCTACGAGCAGTACTTC.

This chain uses TRBV19 with TRBJ2-1; unclear D gene. The germline gives CDR1 LNHDA, CDR2 SQIVND (reference sequence). The CDR3 is made up of 13 amino acids. V was cut by 4 bases and J by 0 bases, with 4 bases left in between. CDR3 sequence reads: CASSKSSYNEQFF. CDR3 sequence (DNA): TGTGCCAGTAGTAAAAGCTCCTACAATGAGCAGTTCTTC.

In its sample, this clone was seen many times. The chain carries TRBV5-1 and TRBJ2-5; TRBD1 aligns across 7 bases. In germline, CDR1 is SGHRS, CDR2 YFSETQ. The ends lost 1 base at V and 0 bases at J; junction bases unmatched: 6. There are 16 residues in the CDR3. CDR3 nucleotides: TGCGCCAGCAGCTTGACGACAGGGCCGTACCAAGAGACCCAGTACTTC. Translated: CASSLTTGPYQETQYF.

This clone was observed at least ten times. The chain joins TRBV19 to TRBJ1-5; no clear D gene. V lost 3 bases, J lost 3 bases, and 9 bases lay in between. The germline V gene encodes CDR1 LNHDA and CDR2 SQIVND (reference sequence). The CDR3 runs to 14 residues. The chain's CDR3 is CASSIVRVNQPQHF. The CDR3 DNA sequence: TGTGCCAGTAGTATCGTAAGGGTCAATCAGCCCCAGCATTTT.